Included here is one T cell receptor (beta chain) sequence, with context. In the original processing: Amplification from reference gene primers served as the basis for estimated nucleated cell counts. The method was immunoSEQ multiplex PCR; TCRdb's version includes in-frame clones alone and lacks a portion of them. D and trimming were read from the DNA, whereas the V and J calls and clone size are those reported in that table. Of 60,000 or so clones in the sample, more than 70% are singletons; the top ten hold 5.5% to 8.5%. The record originates from a study of blood T cell repertoires in COVID-19. The overall study: The samples span acute and convalescent COVID-19 from the United States, Italy and Spain. The cDNA or gDNA used as material had been derived from T cells, B-cell-depleted T cells, or PBMCs.

This clonotype originated in a man in his fifties or sixties with active or convalescent COVID-19. What was sequenced was peripheral blood.

The CDR3 DNA reads TGTGCCAGCAGCCCTACCTACAATGAGCAGTTCTTC. Its translation: CASSPTYNEQFF. This rearrangement joins TRBV21-1 to TRBJ2-1; the D call in the table, TRBD2, was not verified against the DNA. TRBV21-1 has pseudogene status. The CDR3 sequence is 12 residues long.